What follows are 19 T cell receptor beta chains derived from one specimen sequenced in a study of T cells in Graves' hyperthyroidism and ophthalmopathy. The source material, RNA transcripts, was used to amplify TCR beta CDR3 regions. The HTBI primer set was used in a first-round RT-PCR of the TCR CDR3. From the multiplex PCR reads, TCRdb called clonotypes with MiXCR, one entry per CDR3 protein. The table lists about 600,000 distinct CDR3 sequences, approximately 15% of them singletons. Sample: blood. These receptors were obtained from a woman aged 18-29 years with Graves' ophthalmopathy.

This clonotype was seen ten or more times. This chain links TRBV20-1 with TRBJ2-7; 8 bases match TRBD2. The trim removed 1 base at V and 5 bases at J, leaving 7 bases unmatched. The CDR3 length is 14 residues. The germline gives CDR1 DFQATT, CDR2 SNEGSKA (reference sequence). As DNA, the CDR3 is TGCAGTGCTAGAGCCCCCGGGGGGGTCCACGAGCAGTACTTC. It codes for CSARAPGGVHEQYF.

This clonotype was picked up many times. The chain employs TRBV7-2 and TRBJ2-3, with D possibly TRBD2 on 6 matching bases. Trimming stripped 3 bases from V and 2 bases from J, with 18 bases between. CDR1 is SGHTA and CDR2 is FQGNSA in the germline V gene. This CDR3 contains 17 residues. The CDR3 nucleotides read TGTGCCAGCAGCTTGGACCTGCGGGAACCCCCCACAGATACGCAGTATTTT. Its translation is CASSLDLREPPTDTQYF.

This clonotype was detected ten times or more. The chain recombines TRBV5-1 with TRBJ2-7; D gene ambiguous. V was cut by 0 bases and J by 4 bases, with 8 bases left in between. This CDR3 has 13 amino acids. Looked up from germline, CDR1 is SGHRS and CDR2 is YFSETQ. CDR3 region: CASSLAQKYEQYF. DNA of the CDR3: TGCGCCAGCAGCTTGGCACAGAAATACGAGCAGTACTTC.

This clonotype was recorded many times. The chain links TRBV30 to TRBJ1-5; D gene uncertain. This CDR3 region has 16 residues. Germline assignment: CDR1 GTSNPN and CDR2 SVGIG (reference sequence). The germline V and J ends were trimmed by 1 base and 0 bases, with 13 bases remaining between them. The CDR3 nucleotides read TGTGCCTGGAGTGCGCCGGGCGGGAGTAGCAATCAGCCCCAGCATTTT. Translation gives CAWSAPGGSSNQPQHF.

J is TRBJ2-7 and V is TRBV7-9; no definite D call. V lost 1 base and J lost 2, with 12 bases in between. The CDR3 spans 15 residues. Looked up from germline, CDR1 is SEHNR and CDR2 is FQNEAQ (reference sequence). The CDR3 DNA is TGTGCCAGCAGCTTAGAATTTGGGTCCCCCTACGAGCAGTACTTC. Translation gives CASSLEFGSPYEQYF.

This clonotype was seen at least ten times. The gene calls are TRBV12-3 or TRBV12-4 and TRBJ1-1, with D possibly TRBD1 on 5 matching bases. This CDR3 spans 13 amino acids. V lost 3 bases to trimming and J lost 3 bases, with 8 bases between them. The CDR3 nucleotides read TGTGCCAGCAGTTTTGGGGGGTACACTGAAGCTTTCTTT. Its translation: CASSFGGYTEAFF.

This clonotype was detected many times. The CDR3 sequence: CASSPGLGYNEQFF. CDR3 nucleotides: TGTGCCAGCAGTCCGGGACTAGGGTACAATGAGCAGTTCTTC. This rearrangement joins TRBV6-2 or TRBV6-3 to TRBJ2-1; 8 bases are a match to TRBD2. There are 14 residues in the CDR3. V was clipped by 5 bases and J by 4 bases; unmatched bases: 4. Germline lookup yields CDR1 MNHEY and CDR2 SVGEGT.

The CDR3 reads CASSLSYPRGQETQYF. The CDR3 DNA reads as TGTGCCAGCAGCTTGTCTTACCCTAGGGGCCAAGAGACCCAGTACTTC. The rearrangement uses TRBV7-8 and TRBJ2-5; tentatively, D is TRBD1 (5 bases). Trimming took 3 bases from V and 1 from J, leaving 15 bases between them. CDR3 length equals 16 residues. Germline loops: CDR1 SGHVS, CDR2 FQNEAQ.

This clonotype was observed many times. This rearrangement joins TRBV6-1 to TRBJ2-7; 10 bases are shared with TRBD2. Germline V gene lookup returns CDR1 MNHNS and CDR2 SASEGT. The CDR3 is 15 amino acids. V was pared by 4 bases and J by 6 bases, with 9 bases of the junction left unmatched. In DNA, the CDR3 is TGTGCCAGCAGTGGACTAGCGGGCGTTCAGGTCGAGCAGTACTTC. Its protein product is CASSGLAGVQVEQYF.

This clonotype was counted at least ten times. This chain connects TRBV6-1 to TRBJ1-1, with D possibly TRBD1 on 6 matching bases. This CDR3 is 15 amino acids long. Germline CDR1 and CDR2: MNHNS and SASEGT. The V and J ends lost 2 bases and 10 bases respectively, with 20 bases between them. This chain's CDR3 is CASSETYERGGRAFF. CDR3 nucleotide sequence: TGTGCCAGCAGTGAAACCTACGAAAGGGGGGGGCGAGCTTTCTTT.

This clonotype was counted ten times or more. The chain uses TRBV12-3 or TRBV12-4 and TRBJ2-2; 7 bases align to TRBD2. The CDR3 covers 15 residues. Trimming removed 3 bases from V and 7 bases from J; junction bases left unmatched: 8. Here the CDR3 reads CASSFRLAISGELFF. The CDR3 nucleotides are TGTGCCAGCAGTTTCAGACTAGCCATCAGCGGGGAGCTGTTTTTT.

V gene TRBV6-1 combines with J gene TRBJ2-6; TRBD1 is a possible D gene (6 bases). The CDR3 is 16 residues long. Per germline, CDR1 MNHNS and CDR2 SASEGT. V was pared by 6 bases and J by 1 base, with 13 bases between. The CDR3 region is CASRSLQGSGANVLTF. CDR3 sequence (DNA): TGTGCCAGCAGGTCACTCCAGGGGTCTGGGGCCAACGTCCTGACTTTC.

This clonotype was counted ten times or more. The rearrangement uses TRBV12-3 or TRBV12-4 and TRBJ2-7; 13 bases map to TRBD2. This CDR3 contains 17 residues. Trimming removed 0 bases from V and 2 bases from J; junction bases left unmatched: 4. The CDR3 DNA reads as TGTGCCAGCAGTTTAGCCGGACTAGCGGGAGCGACCTACGAGCAGTACTTC. Protein product: CASSLAGLAGATYEQYF.

The chain links TRBV7-2 to TRBJ2-4, with 9 positions matching TRBD1. The CDR3 has 13 residues. Germline V lookup: CDR1 SGHTA, CDR2 FQGNSA. The V and J ends lost 8 bases and 8 bases, in that order; junction bases with no gene match: 7. The CDR3 loop is CASGTDRGDIQYF. In DNA, the CDR3 is TGTGCCAGCGGCACGGACAGGGGAGACATTCAGTACTTC.

V and J are TRBV5-1 and TRBJ2-7; D is uncertain. Germline CDR1 is SGHRS and CDR2 is YFSETQ. CDR3 length equals 13 residues. V was clipped by 4 bases and J by 2 bases, with 10 bases between them. The CDR3 DNA sequence: TGCGCCAGCAGCATCTGGAAAACCTACGAGCAGTACTTC. Protein: CASSIWKTYEQYF.

For this clonotype: Possible read error: a much larger clone is one base away. The chain joins TRBV6-9 to TRBJ1-2; TRBD1 might be the D (6 bases). CDR3 length equals 15 residues. CDR1 is MNHGY and CDR2 is SVAAGI in the germline V gene. Here the CDR3 reads CASSYGDRFYYGHTF. The CDR3 coding sequence is TGTGCCAGCAGTTACGGCGACAGGTTTTATTATGGCCACACCTTC.

There are many counts of this clonotype. The rearrangement uses TRBV2 and TRBJ2-1, with a weak D call TRBD2 (6 bases). Trimming cost V 8 bases and J 13 bases, with 15 bases left between them. The CDR3 loop spans 11 amino acids. Germline lookup yields CDR1 SNHLY and CDR2 FYNNEI. CDR3 region: CASAERGLQFF. The CDR3 DNA sequence: TGTGCCAGCGCGGAACGGGGACTTCAGTTCTTC.

CDR3 amino acids: CASSLEDRAFPGELFF. For the CDR3, the DNA is TGTGCCAGCAGTTTGGAGGACAGGGCTTTCCCCGGGGAGCTGTTTTTT. The V gene is TRBV28, the J gene TRBJ2-2; 8 positions match TRBD1. The CDR3 consists of 16 residues. J lost 6 bases, V lost 3 bases, and 9 bases had no gene match. Germline V gives CDR1 MDHEN, CDR2 SYDVKM. The complete variable domain, with remaining parts taken from reference TRBV28 and TRBJ2-2, reads DVKVTQSSRYLVKRTGEKVFLECVQDMDHENMFWYRQDPGLGLRLIYFSYDVKMKEKGDIPEGYSVSREKKERFSLILESASTNQTSMYLCASSLEDRAFPGELFFGEGSRLTVL.

The sample holds many counts of this clonotype. The V and J genes are TRBV6-1 and TRBJ2-2; D is unclear. This CDR3 has 15 amino acids. CDR1 is MNHNS and CDR2 is SASEGT in the germline V gene. With 2 bases removed from V and 6 bases from J, the gap between germline ends came to 13 bases. CDR3 in amino acids: CASSEIGVVAGELFF. The DNA of the CDR3 is TGTGCCAGCAGTGAAATCGGCGTAGTGGCCGGGGAGCTGTTTTTT.